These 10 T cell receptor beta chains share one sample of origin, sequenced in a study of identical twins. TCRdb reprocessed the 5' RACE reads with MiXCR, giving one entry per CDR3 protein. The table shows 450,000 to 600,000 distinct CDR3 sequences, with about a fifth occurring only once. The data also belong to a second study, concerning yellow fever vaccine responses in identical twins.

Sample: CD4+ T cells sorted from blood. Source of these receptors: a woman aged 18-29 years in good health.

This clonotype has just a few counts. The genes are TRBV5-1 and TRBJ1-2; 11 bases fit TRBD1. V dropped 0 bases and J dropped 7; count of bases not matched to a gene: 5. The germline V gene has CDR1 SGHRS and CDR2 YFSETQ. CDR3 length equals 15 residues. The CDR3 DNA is TGCGCCAGCAGCTTGGATGGACAGGGGGCGCTTGGCTACACCTTC. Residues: CASSLDGQGALGYTF.

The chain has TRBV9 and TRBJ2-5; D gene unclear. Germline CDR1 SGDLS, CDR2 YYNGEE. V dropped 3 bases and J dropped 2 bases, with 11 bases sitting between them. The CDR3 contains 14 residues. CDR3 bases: TGTGCCAGCAGCGAAAGAGGTGTACAAGAGACCCAGTACTTC. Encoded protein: CASSERGVQETQYF.

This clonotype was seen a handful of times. For the CDR3, the DNA is TGTGCCAGCAGGTGGACAGGGGCGGCTGGAAACACCATATATTTT. This translates into CASRWTGAAGNTIYF. V and J are TRBV2 and TRBJ1-3; 9 bases map to TRBD1. This CDR3 region has 15 residues. With 6 bases clipped from V and 2 bases from J, the junction kept 5 bases outside the gene matches. Germline assignment: CDR1 SNHLY and CDR2 FYNNEI.

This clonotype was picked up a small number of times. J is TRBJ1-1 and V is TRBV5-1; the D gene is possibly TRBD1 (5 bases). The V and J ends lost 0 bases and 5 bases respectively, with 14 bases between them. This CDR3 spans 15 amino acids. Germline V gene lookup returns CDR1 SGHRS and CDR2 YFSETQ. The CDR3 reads CASSLGGSGKTEAFF. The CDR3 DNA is TGCGCCAGCAGCTTGGGGGGCTCCGGTAAGACTGAAGCTTTCTTT.

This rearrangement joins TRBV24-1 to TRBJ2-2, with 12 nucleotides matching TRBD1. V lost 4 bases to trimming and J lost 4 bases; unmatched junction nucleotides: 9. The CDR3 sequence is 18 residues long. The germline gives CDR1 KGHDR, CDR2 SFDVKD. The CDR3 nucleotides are TGTGCCACCAGTGACCCCCGGGACAGGGGGCTTGGCACCGGGGAGCTGTTTTTT. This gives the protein CATSDPRDRGLGTGELFF.

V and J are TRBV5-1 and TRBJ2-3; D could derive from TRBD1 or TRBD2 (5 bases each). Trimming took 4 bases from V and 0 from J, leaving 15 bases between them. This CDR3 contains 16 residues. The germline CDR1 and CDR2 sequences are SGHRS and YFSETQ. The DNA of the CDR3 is TGCGCCAGCAGCCCCCTTGGGGACCCTAGCACAGATACGCAGTATTTT. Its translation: CASSPLGDPSTDTQYF.

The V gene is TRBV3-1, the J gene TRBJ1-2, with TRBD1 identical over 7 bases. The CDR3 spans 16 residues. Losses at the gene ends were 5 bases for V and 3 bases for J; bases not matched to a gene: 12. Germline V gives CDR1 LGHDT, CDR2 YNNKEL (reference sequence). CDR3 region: CASSSQDRSSYYGYTF. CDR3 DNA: TGTGCCAGCAGCTCCCAGGACAGGTCGAGTTACTATGGCTACACCTTC.

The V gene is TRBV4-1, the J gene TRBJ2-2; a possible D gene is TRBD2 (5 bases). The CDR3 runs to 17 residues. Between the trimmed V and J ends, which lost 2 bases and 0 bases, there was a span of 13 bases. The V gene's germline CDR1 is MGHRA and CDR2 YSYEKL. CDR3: CASSQSQAVTNTGELFF. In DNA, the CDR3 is TGCGCCAGCAGCCAAAGCCAAGCGGTAACGAACACCGGGGAGCTGTTTTTT.

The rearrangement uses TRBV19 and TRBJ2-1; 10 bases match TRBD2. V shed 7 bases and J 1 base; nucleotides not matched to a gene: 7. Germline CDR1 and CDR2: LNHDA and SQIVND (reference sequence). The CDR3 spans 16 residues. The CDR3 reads CASKKAGGASYNEQFF. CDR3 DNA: TGTGCCAGTAAAAAAGCGGGAGGGGCTTCCTACAATGAGCAGTTCTTC.

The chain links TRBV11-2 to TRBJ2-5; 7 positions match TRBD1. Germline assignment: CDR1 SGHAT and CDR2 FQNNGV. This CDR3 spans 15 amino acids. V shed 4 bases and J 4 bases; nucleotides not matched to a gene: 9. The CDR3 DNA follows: TGTGCCAGCAGCTCTGACAGGGCCTTTGGAGAGACCCAGTACTTC. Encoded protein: CASSSDRAFGETQYF.